This TCR beta chain derives from a study of blood T cell repertoires in COVID-19. Study context: Material from acute and convalescent COVID-19 was sourced from the United States, Italy and Spain. PBMCs, B-cell-depleted T cells, or T cells were the source of the cDNA or gDNA that made up the material.

This CDR3 contains 12 residues. V was shortened by 5 bases and J by 8 bases, with 12 bases between the two germline ends. The germline V gene encodes CDR1 PRHDT and CDR2 FYEKMQ (reference sequence). Profiled with immunoSEQ multiplex PCR; TCRdb holds only in-frame clones, not every one. Here the sample spans 200,000 to 250,000 clones, about four fifths being singletons. A single count supports this clone. Patients at the Seattle site were enrolled during active infection and followed longitudinally. The sample consisted of peripheral blood. The TCR was taken from a woman of 80 years or more with COVID-19, enrolled during active disease. The V and J genes are TRBV13 and TRBJ1-2; tentative D call: TRBD1 (6 bases). The DNA for the CDR3 is TGTGCCAGCAGCCTCAGGGGTGGGGGCTACACCTTC. It translates to CASSLRGGGYTF.